This note documents a single TCR beta chain sequence. The CDR3 covers 14 residues. Trimming took 5 bases from V and 2 from J, leaving 11 bases between them. Germline V gene lookup returns CDR1 MNHNY and CDR2 SVGAGI (reference sequence). This sample was included in a study of control samples from healthy donors and cancer patients. TCRdb keeps only in-frame clones here, not all; method: immunoSEQ multiplex PCR. This table has approximately 160,000 clones, roughly 90% appearing once. Sequenced material: blood. The chain recombines TRBV6-6 with TRBJ2-3; D is uncertain. This TCR was sampled from a woman under 40 in good health. The CDR3 sequence is CASSPDENTDTQYF. CDR3 nucleotides: TGTGCCAGCAGTCCCGATGAGAACACAGATACGCAGTATTTT.